Detailed here is one TCR beta chain. Its antigen remains unidentified. The data derive from a study of cytomegalovirus exposure and HLA in healthy donors. Study in general: A prior analysis found fewer than 120 million unique TCR beta sequences from 170 million or so T cells.

Findings and limits, study-wide: For TCR beta chains, V- and J-gene trimming was later linked to a missense DCLRE1C variant. Reported results showed that the classifier diagnosed cytomegalovirus status with high specificity and sensitivity. TRBV6-2, TRBV6-3 and other indistinguishable V segments were excluded.

The germline V gene has CDR1 GTSNPN and CDR2 SVGIG (reference sequence). The V and J ends lost 5 bases and 7 bases, in that order; junction bases with no gene match: 5. CDR3 size: 13 residues. Amplification used 60 Vbeta primers and 13 Jbeta primers. Generated by immunoSEQ multiplex PCR, the TCRdb table keeps only in-frame clones and is missing some. The sample yields 100,000 to 150,000 clones, roughly 78% seen once. This receptor was obtained from a man aged 25 to 40 in good health and CMV-seropositive. V and J are TRBV30 and TRBJ1-6; 7 bases agree with TRBD1. The sample taken for sequencing was PBMCs. The CDR3 bases are TGTGCCTGGGGCGGGACAGCAAATTCACCCCTCCACTTT. Its protein product is CAWGGTANSPLHF.